The next 22 T cell receptor beta chains were all read from a single sample in a study of cytomegalovirus exposure and HLA in healthy donors. The PCR used 60 Vbeta and 13 Jbeta primers. Libraries were prepared by immunoSEQ multiplex PCR; TCRdb keeps only in-frame clonotypes and omits some of them. The repertoire includes around 120,000 clones, about three quarters of them detected once, and 2.7% sits in the top ten. The specimen sequenced was PBMCs. These receptors were taken from a woman aged 40 to 49 in good health and CMV-seropositive.

V is TRBV12-5 and J is TRBJ2-1; D may be TRBD2 (6 bases). This CDR3 contains 16 residues. From germline, CDR1 is LGHNT and CDR2 FRNRAP. V was trimmed by 3 bases and J by 1 base, leaving 13 bases between them. The CDR3 DNA reads as TGTGCTAGTGGTTTTGGTTCCGCGGGGTCCTACAATGAGCAGTTCTTC. Amino acid sequence: CASGFGSAGSYNEQFF.

The chain employs TRBV19 and TRBJ2-5; D is unresolved. The CDR3 covers 14 residues. V gave up 5 bases and J gave up 5 bases, with 15 bases separating them. Germline V gene sequence: CDR1 LNHDA, CDR2 SQIVND (reference sequence). The CDR3 here is CASSPSSDWETQYF. CDR3 sequence (DNA): TGTGCCAGTAGTCCTTCCAGTGATTGGGAGACCCAGTACTTC.

This clone was seen once. This sequence joins TRBV9 and TRBJ2-1; TRBD2 agrees at 9 bases. V was pared by 0 bases and J by 7 bases, with 11 bases of the junction left unmatched. In germline, CDR1 is SGDLS, CDR2 YYNGEE. This CDR3 has 17 amino acids. The CDR3 here is CASSVASGAGGGNEQFF. The CDR3 region has the DNA TGTGCCAGCAGCGTAGCTTCGGGAGCGGGAGGTGGGAATGAGCAGTTCTTC.

This clone has just a few counts. The V call is TRBV5-6, the J call TRBJ2-7; 7 bases fit TRBD1. Germline V gene sequence: CDR1 SGHDT, CDR2 YYEEEE. The CDR3 is made up of 15 amino acids. After removal of 3 bases from V and 2 bases from J, the junction contained 8 bases not matched to a gene. CDR3 region: CASSYMDRSPYEQYF. In DNA form, the CDR3 reads TGTGCCAGCAGCTATATGGACAGGTCCCCCTACGAGCAGTACTTC.

The genes are TRBV4-2 and TRBJ2-1, with 9 bases matching TRBD2. The CDR3 is made up of 17 amino acids. With 1 base clipped from V and 9 bases from J, the junction kept 13 bases outside the gene matches. Germline values: CDR1 LGHNA, CDR2 YNFKEQ. The CDR3 here is CASSQGPWASGEVEQFF. DNA for the CDR3: TGTGCCAGCAGCCAAGGTCCCTGGGCTAGCGGGGAAGTTGAGCAGTTCTTC.

V is TRBV4-2 and J is TRBJ2-3, with a tentative D call TRBD2 (6 bases). The CDR3 covers 17 residues. V dropped 4 bases and J dropped 4 bases, with 21 bases sitting between them. The germline CDR1 and CDR2 sequences are LGHNA and YNFKEQ. This chain's CDR3 is CASSLYGTLNNPDTQYF. The CDR3, as DNA: TGTGCCAGCAGCCTTTATGGGACTTTAAACAATCCAGATACGCAGTATTTT.

This sequence joins TRBV2 and TRBJ2-1; 10 nucleotides line up with TRBD1. The junction had 10 bases not matched to a gene; V was cut back by 5 bases and J by 9 bases. The germline gives CDR1 SNHLY, CDR2 FYNNEI. The CDR3 totals 15 residues. Here the CDR3 DNA reads TGTGCCAGCAGTTACGGACAGGGGGATGTTAGTGAGCAGTTCTTC. Translating it yields CASSYGQGDVSEQFF.

The V and J genes are TRBV7-2 and TRBJ2-1; maybe TRBD1 (5 bases). The V gene's germline CDR1 is SGHTA and CDR2 FQGNSA. This CDR3 contains 13 residues. Trimming removed 2 bases at V and 7 bases at J, with 9 bases between. The CDR3 DNA reads TGTGCCAGCAGCTTACAGGGAAGGAATGAGCAGTTCTTC. It translates to CASSLQGRNEQFF.

V and J are TRBV13 and TRBJ1-2; 12 nucleotides match TRBD1. V dropped 5 bases and J dropped 3; count of bases not matched to a gene: 13. Germline CDR1 reads PRHDT; CDR2 reads FYEKMQ (reference sequence). The CDR3 spans 18 residues. As DNA, the CDR3 is TGTGCCAGCAGCGCCCCCCGGGACAGGGGGCTATTAGACTATGGCTACACCTTC. Its translation is CASSAPRDRGLLDYGYTF.

The chain is built from TRBV7-9 and TRBJ2-3; tentative D call: TRBD2 (6 bases). Trimming cost V 3 bases and J 1 base, with 11 bases left between them. From germline, CDR1 is SEHNR and CDR2 FQNEAQ (reference sequence). This CDR3 contains 15 residues. The CDR3 nucleotides read TGTGCCAGCAGCTTGCCGGGACTTCGCACAGATACGCAGTATTTT. Its protein is CASSLPGLRTDTQYF.

The rearrangement joins TRBV11-2 to TRBJ1-3; a possible D gene is TRBD1 (5 bases). V was trimmed by 5 bases and J by 0 bases, leaving 14 bases between them. Germline values: CDR1 SGHAT, CDR2 FQNNGV. The CDR3 is made up of 16 amino acids. The chain's CDR3 is CASSRGGAGSGNTIYF. DNA of the CDR3: TGTGCCAGCAGCCGCGGAGGGGCGGGCTCTGGAAACACCATATATTTT.

This CDR3 reads CASSSDRGHTIYF. The CDR3 nucleotides are TGTGCCAGCAGTTCGGACAGGGGACACACCATATATTTT. The chain joins TRBV7-2 to TRBJ1-3; the match to TRBD1 covers 9 bases. The CDR3 sequence is 13 residues long. CDR1 and CDR2 from the germline V gene are SGHTA and FQGNSA. Trimming took 6 bases from V and 8 from J; bases not matched to a gene: 5.

The chain joins TRBV6-4 to TRBJ2-1; 14 bases match TRBD2. The length of the CDR3 is 15 residues. Per germline, CDR1 MRHNA and CDR2 SNTAGT. The trim removed 5 bases at V and 11 bases at J, leaving 8 bases unmatched. The CDR3 spells CASSQTSGGASKQFF. CDR3 DNA: TGTGCCAGCAGTCAGACTAGCGGGGGGGCCTCAAAGCAGTTCTTC.

V gene TRBV5-1 combines with J gene TRBJ2-5; 8 bases are shared with TRBD1. The CDR3 has 14 residues. Germline V lookup: CDR1 SGHRS, CDR2 YFSETQ. The ends lost 4 bases at V and 5 bases at J; junction bases unmatched: 7. The chain's CDR3 is CASSATGAGETQYF. CDR3 nucleotide sequence: TGCGCCAGCAGCGCGACAGGGGCGGGGGAGACCCAGTACTTC.

V gene TRBV4-1 combines with J gene TRBJ2-1, with a tentative D call TRBD2 (6 bases). The germline V and J ends were trimmed by 4 bases and 12 bases, with 16 bases remaining between them. The germline V gene has CDR1 MGHRA and CDR2 YSYEKL. The length of the CDR3 is 13 residues. The CDR3: CASSLPGRDGQFF. In nucleotides, the CDR3 is TGCGCCAGCAGCCTCCCTGGGCGGGATGGGCAGTTCTTC.

This chain joins TRBV5-4 and TRBJ2-3; 7 bases are shared with TRBD2. This CDR3 spans 16 amino acids. The germline V gene has CDR1 SGHNT and CDR2 YYREEE (reference sequence). J gave up 1 base and V 3 bases, and 8 bases lay outside the gene matches. CDR3 in DNA: TGTGCCAGCAGCTCTCAGACTAGCTTGGGCACAGATACGCAGTATTTT. Amino acids: CASSSQTSLGTDTQYF.

This clone came up a few times. V and J are TRBV6-1 and TRBJ1-2; D not resolved. The CDR3 has 11 amino acids. V was pared by 6 bases and J by 5 bases, with 7 bases between. CDR1 is MNHNS and CDR2 is SASEGT in the germline V gene. The CDR3 sequence: CASSFLYGYTF. CDR3 in DNA: TGTGCCAGCAGCTTTTTGTATGGCTACACCTTC.

The chain joins TRBV5-1 to TRBJ2-3, with 11 bases that match TRBD2. Germline V gene data show CDR1 as SGHRS and CDR2 as YFSETQ. This CDR3 spans 16 amino acids. V shed 2 bases, J shed 6 bases, and the junction held 8 bases outside the gene matches. CDR3 DNA sequence: TGCGCCAGCAGCTTAATTAGCGGGAGGGCCTCGGATACGCAGTATTTT. It translates to CASSLISGRASDTQYF.

The CDR3 region has the DNA TGTGCCAGCAGTGCGACAGGTTACAATCAGCCCCAGCATTTT. Its translation: CASSATGYNQPQHF. This chain links TRBV2 with TRBJ1-5; tentative D call: TRBD1 (6 bases). Deletions cut 4 bases from V and 3 bases from J, with 10 bases between. Germline CDR1 SNHLY, CDR2 FYNNEI. CDR3 size: 14 residues.

This sequence joins TRBV19 and TRBJ2-7; 7 bases fit TRBD1. CDR1 and CDR2 (germline): LNHDA, SQIVND (reference sequence). Trimming cost V 5 bases and J 3 bases; bases outside gene matches: 10. The CDR3 is made up of 15 amino acids. As DNA, the CDR3 is TGTGCCAGTAGTGCCGGCCAGGGGGTAGGCTACGAGCAGTACTTC. Amino acid sequence: CASSAGQGVGYEQYF.

The chain uses TRBV7-2 and TRBJ2-7, with D tentatively TRBD2 (5 bases). The V end was cut by 5 bases, the J end by 4 bases, with 18 bases between. This CDR3 has 15 residues. Germline CDR1 is SGHTA and CDR2 is FQGNSA. CDR3 nucleotide sequence: TGTGCCAGCAGCCCCGCGGTAGCGAGAGGATACGAGCAGTACTTC. Residues: CASSPAVARGYEQYF.

This clone was detected a few times. The chain carries TRBV6-1 and TRBJ2-7; no clear D gene. The germline CDR1 and CDR2 sequences are MNHNS and SASEGT. V was shortened by 0 bases and J by 6 bases, with 6 bases between the two germline ends. The CDR3 is 12 residues long. The CDR3 bases are TGTGCCAGCAGTGAAGCCCTTAGCGAGCAGTACTTC. Amino acid sequence: CASSEALSEQYF.